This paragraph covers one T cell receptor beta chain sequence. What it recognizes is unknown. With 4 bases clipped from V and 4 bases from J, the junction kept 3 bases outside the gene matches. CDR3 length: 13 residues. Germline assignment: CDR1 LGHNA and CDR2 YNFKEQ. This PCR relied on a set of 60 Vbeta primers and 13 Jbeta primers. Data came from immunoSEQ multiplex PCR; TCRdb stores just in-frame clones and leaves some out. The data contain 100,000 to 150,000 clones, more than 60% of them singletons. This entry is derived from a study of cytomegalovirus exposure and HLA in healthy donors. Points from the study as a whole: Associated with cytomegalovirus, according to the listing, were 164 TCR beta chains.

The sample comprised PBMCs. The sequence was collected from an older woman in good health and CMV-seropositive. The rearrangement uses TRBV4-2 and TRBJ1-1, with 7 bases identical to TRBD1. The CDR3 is CASSLTGITEAFF. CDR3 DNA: TGTGCCAGCAGCCTGACAGGGATCACTGAAGCTTTCTTT.